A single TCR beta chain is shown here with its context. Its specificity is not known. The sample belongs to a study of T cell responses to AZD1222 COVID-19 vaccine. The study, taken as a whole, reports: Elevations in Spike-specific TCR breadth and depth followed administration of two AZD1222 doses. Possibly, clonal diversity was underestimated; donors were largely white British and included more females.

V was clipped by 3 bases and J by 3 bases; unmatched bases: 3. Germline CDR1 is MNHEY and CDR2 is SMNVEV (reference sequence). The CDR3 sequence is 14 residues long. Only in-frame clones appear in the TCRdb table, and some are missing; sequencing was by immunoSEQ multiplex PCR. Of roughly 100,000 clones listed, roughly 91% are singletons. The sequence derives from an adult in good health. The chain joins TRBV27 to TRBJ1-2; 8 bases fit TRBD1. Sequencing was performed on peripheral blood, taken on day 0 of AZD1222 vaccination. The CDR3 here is CASSLTGVDYGYTF. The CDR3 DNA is TGTGCCAGCAGTTTGACAGGGGTGGACTATGGCTACACCTTC.